This T cell receptor (beta chain) derives from a study of CD8 T cells in Susac syndrome. Sequencing of TCR beta was carried out in blood CD8+ and CD4+ T cells. After extraction with the RNeasy kit, about 0.45 to 1 ug of the RNA was reverse transcribed using random hexamers. Using its own MiXCR run on the immunoSEQ multiplex PCR reads, TCRdb lists one record per CDR3 protein. The table records about 290,000 distinct CDR3 sequences, 70% to 90% of them present only once. CDR1 and CDR2 from the germline V gene are SEHNR and FQNEAQ (reference sequence). This CDR3 contains 14 residues. V shed 2 bases and J shed 9 bases, with 14 bases lying between them.

The sequencing input was CD8+ T cells from PBMCs. The V and J genes are TRBV7-9 and TRBJ2-1; D is possibly TRBD1 or TRBD2 (8 bases each). This clonotype originated in a human donor with multiple sclerosis. The CDR3 is CASSLRTGTSEQFF. CDR3 bases: TGTGCCAGCAGCTTAAGGACAGGGACTAGTGAGCAGTTCTTC.